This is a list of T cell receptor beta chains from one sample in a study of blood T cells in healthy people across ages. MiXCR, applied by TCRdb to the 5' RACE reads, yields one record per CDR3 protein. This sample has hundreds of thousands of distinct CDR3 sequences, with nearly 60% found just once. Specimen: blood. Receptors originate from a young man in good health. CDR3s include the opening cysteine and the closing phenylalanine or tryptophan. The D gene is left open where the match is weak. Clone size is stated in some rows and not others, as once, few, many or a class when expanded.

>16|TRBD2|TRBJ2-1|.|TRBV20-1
TGCAGTGCTAGAGTTAGCGGGAGTTTTTCCTACAATGAGCAGTTCTTC
CSARVSGSFSYNEQFF
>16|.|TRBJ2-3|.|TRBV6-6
TGTGCCAGCAGTTACTTCCTAGCTGGGGGCACAGATACGCAGTATTTT
CASSYFLAGGTDTQYF
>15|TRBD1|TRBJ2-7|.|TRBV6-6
TGTGCCAGCAGCACCAGGACAGGGTCGTCCTACGAGCAGTACTTC
CASSTRTGSSYEQYF
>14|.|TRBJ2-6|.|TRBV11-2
TGTGCCAGCAGCTTTCATGGGGGGGCCAACGTCCTGACTTTC
CASSFHGGANVLTF
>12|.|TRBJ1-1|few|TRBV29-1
TGCAGCGTTGATGACCCTCCTGCTGAAGCTTTCTTT
CSVDDPPAEAFF
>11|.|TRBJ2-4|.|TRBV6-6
TGTGCCAGCAGTTACTGGCAGGGATGGTACTTC
CASSYWQGWYF
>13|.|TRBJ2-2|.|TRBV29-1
TGCAGCGTTGGCAGGGATGGCACCGGGGAGCTGTTTTTT
CSVGRDGTGELFF
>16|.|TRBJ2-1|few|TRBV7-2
TGTGCCAGCAGCCCCAGGGCAGGGGTCGGCTACAATGAGCAGTTCTTC
CASSPRAGVGYNEQFF
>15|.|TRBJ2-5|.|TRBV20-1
TGCAGTGCTAGTACTGGGACTGCGGTTTGGGAGACCCAGTACTTC
CSASTGTAVWETQYF
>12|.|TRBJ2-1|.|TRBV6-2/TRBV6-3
TGTGCCAGCAGTTTCGTCTGGAATGAGCAGTTCTTC
CASSFVWNEQFF
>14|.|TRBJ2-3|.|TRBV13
TGTGCCAGCAGCCCCGGTAGGAACACAGATACGCAGTATTTT
CASSPGRNTDTQYF
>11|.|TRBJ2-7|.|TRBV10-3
TGTGCCTCGTCCGGAGCTGGCGAGCAGTACTTC
CASSGAGEQYF